These T cell receptor beta chains were read from a single sample in a study of identical twins. Each CDR3 protein is one row after TCRdb ran MiXCR on the 5' RACE reads. The repertoire consists of nearly 900,000 distinct CDR3 sequences, with about 12% occurring once and the leading ten covering about 1.5%. Separately, the same data were catalogued under a study of yellow fever vaccine responses in identical twins.

The sequenced material came from PBMCs. Every receptor here comes from a woman under 30 in good health. Each CDR3 is given without its conserved first and last residue.

V gene: TRBV12-3/TRBV12-4; J gene: TRBJ2-1; CDR3 protein: ASRRTGQSSYNEQF
V gene: TRBV28; J gene: TRBJ2-7; CDR3 protein: ASGWSYEQY
V gene: TRBV7-9; J gene: TRBJ1-2; CDR3 protein: ASSLAGTGGYGYT
V gene: TRBV11-2; J gene: TRBJ1-5; CDR3 protein: ASSLDRDNEDQPQH
V gene: TRBV4-1; J gene: TRBJ1-5; CDR3 protein: ASSQEGLGQPQH
V gene: TRBV14; J gene: TRBJ2-7; CDR3 protein: ASSAPEAIYEQY
V gene: TRBV3-1; J gene: TRBJ1-3; CDR3 protein: ASSAKGGIY
V gene: TRBV5-1; J gene: TRBJ1-1; CDR3 protein: ASSLGASVNTEAF
V gene: TRBV4-1; J gene: TRBJ2-5; CDR3 protein: ASRREPGLGTQY
V gene: TRBV28; J gene: TRBJ1-1; CDR3 protein: ASTVPGQGLNTEAF
V gene: TRBV4-1; J gene: TRBJ2-5; CDR3 protein: ASSQMRGFRETQY
V gene: TRBV12-3/TRBV12-4; J gene: TRBJ2-7; CDR3 protein: ASTPTGPYEQY
V gene: TRBV12-3/TRBV12-4; J gene: TRBJ2-5; CDR3 protein: ASRTQGGQETQY
V gene: TRBV28; J gene: TRBJ1-4; CDR3 protein: ASRATDREKLF
V gene: TRBV20-1; J gene: TRBJ2-7; CDR3 protein: SASGLAGSSYEQY
V gene: TRBV5-1; J gene: TRBJ2-1; CDR3 protein: ASTQSLESSYNEQF
V gene: TRBV12-3/TRBV12-4; J gene: TRBJ2-1; CDR3 protein: ASSSGTSVRVEQF
V gene: TRBV9; J gene: TRBJ1-2; CDR3 protein: ASSTRLGYT
V gene: TRBV6-1; J gene: TRBJ2-7; CDR3 protein: ASGSTSGMGEQY
V gene: TRBV24-1; J gene: TRBJ2-1; CDR3 protein: ATSDSDAGAYNEQF
V gene: TRBV25-1; J gene: TRBJ1-6; CDR3 protein: ASRAEQGLPFH
V gene: TRBV3-1; J gene: TRBJ2-7; CDR3 protein: ASSQEVGQTYEQY
V gene: TRBV6-1; J gene: TRBJ2-2; CDR3 protein: ASSESRTSPGELF
V gene: TRBV5-1; J gene: TRBJ2-3; CDR3 protein: ASGTTSGDTQY
V gene: TRBV6-6; J gene: TRBJ2-3; CDR3 protein: ASSPTRGDTQY
V gene: TRBV7-8; J gene: TRBJ2-1; CDR3 protein: ASSLGGQAYNEQF
V gene: TRBV12-3/TRBV12-4; J gene: TRBJ2-5; CDR3 protein: ASSRHGSKETQY
V gene: TRBV7-8; J gene: TRBJ1-6; CDR3 protein: ASSLAGGQGNSPLH
V gene: TRBV24-1; J gene: TRBJ2-2; CDR3 protein: ATSDRRNRNTGELF
V gene: TRBV12-3/TRBV12-4; J gene: TRBJ1-2; CDR3 protein: ASNGQGHSYGYT
V gene: TRBV15; J gene: TRBJ2-1; CDR3 protein: ATSRSLGTSGGYEQF
V gene: TRBV20-1; J gene: TRBJ2-1; CDR3 protein: SAQSGGTYNEQF
V gene: TRBV5-6; J gene: TRBJ2-2; CDR3 protein: ASSLGDRVHTGELF
V gene: TRBV2; J gene: TRBJ2-3; CDR3 protein: ASNGVGSLTDTQY
V gene: TRBV12-3/TRBV12-4; J gene: TRBJ2-1; CDR3 protein: ASSPRTSGKYNEQF
V gene: TRBV5-1; J gene: TRBJ2-7; CDR3 protein: ASSSSGQLTYEQY
V gene: TRBV10-3; J gene: TRBJ2-1; CDR3 protein: AIKGQGDGIYNEQF
V gene: TRBV5-1; J gene: TRBJ1-6; CDR3 protein: ASSLNDSPPLH
V gene: TRBV6-2/TRBV6-3; J gene: TRBJ2-1; CDR3 protein: VSSYTSGRAGSYNEQF
V gene: TRBV7-9; J gene: TRBJ2-7; CDR3 protein: ASSYPGTRVGEQY
V gene: TRBV2; J gene: TRBJ1-1; CDR3 protein: ASSETELNTEAF
V gene: TRBV20-1; J gene: TRBJ1-2; CDR3 protein: SARVADRSNYGYT
V gene: TRBV5-1; J gene: TRBJ2-2; CDR3 protein: ASSLEYQGDTGELF
V gene: TRBV7-9; J gene: TRBJ1-1; CDR3 protein: ASSPRTGVDTEAF
V gene: TRBV5-1; J gene: TRBJ2-5; CDR3 protein: ASSLGPSGIVQETQY
V gene: TRBV5-1; J gene: TRBJ1-4; CDR3 protein: ASSSGQGRFGTNKKLF
V gene: TRBV6-5; J gene: TRBJ2-7; CDR3 protein: ASRLEDTTLGEQY
V gene: TRBV10-2; J gene: TRBJ1-1; CDR3 protein: ASRVTGRNTEAF
V gene: TRBV24-1; J gene: TRBJ2-4; CDR3 protein: ATTDPKNIQY
V gene: TRBV7-9; J gene: TRBJ1-2; CDR3 protein: ASSSLQVSDYGYT
V gene: TRBV20-1; J gene: TRBJ2-7; CDR3 protein: SARDMLAGAGEQY
V gene: TRBV20-1; J gene: TRBJ2-5; CDR3 protein: SARDRITETQY
V gene: TRBV7-9; J gene: TRBJ2-7; CDR3 protein: ASYDSTLFGYEQY
V gene: TRBV7-7; J gene: TRBJ2-3; CDR3 protein: ASSYRGRATDTQY